This TCR beta chain derives from a study of low-dose radiotherapy and immunotherapy resistance in tumors. In the study overall: A total of 6.5 Gy was given to Cohort 1 as 0.5 Gy per fraction every 2 weeks. Every six weeks patients received intravenous ipilimumab 1 mg/kg, and every two weeks they received intravenous nivolumab 240 mg.

In germline, CDR1 is DFQATT, CDR2 SNEGSKA (reference sequence). The length of the CDR3 is 11 residues. Trimming left V 6 bases short and J 4 bases short, with 8 bases between. TRAV and TRBV primers primed cDNA for both TCRalpha and TCRbeta. TCRs were amplified for roughly 22 PCR cycles with a constant-region primer and V-primer adapter. Amplification (by in vitro transcription) was performed on isolated mRNA. TCRdb re-called the reads with MiXCR, one entry per CDR3 protein. Found here are just over 90,000 distinct CDR3 sequences, more than 20% of them singletons; the top ten hold around 13%. This clonotype occurred a few times. As to time point: after trial treatment. Treatment described: LDRT plus nivolumab, ipilimumab, low-dose cyclophosphamide and aspirin (RACIN trial).

The chain has TRBV20-1 and TRBJ2-3, with no clear D. This sample comprised PBMCs, obtained after low-dose radiotherapy plus immunotherapy. The sequence was collected from a female donor with ovarian cancer. The DNA of the CDR3 is TGCAGTGCCCTGGGTGCAGATACGCAGTATTTT. Amino acids: CSALGADTQYF.